Below, 7 T cell receptor beta chains from the same sample are listed, as sequenced in a study of cytomegalovirus exposure and HLA in healthy donors. Primers for the PCR totalled 60 Vbeta and 13 Jbeta. Assay: immunoSEQ multiplex PCR; the TCRdb copy retains only in-frame clones and omits some. The data contain 100,000 or so clones, approximately 76% of them seen just once; the ten biggest clones take up roughly 5%. The specimen was PBMCs. The receptors here all came from a man aged 25-45 years in good health and CMV-seropositive.

The chain uses TRBV19 and TRBJ1-1; D may be TRBD1 (5 bases). CDR3 length equals 13 residues. The ends were cut back, 10 bases at V and 1 base at J, with 13 bases in the middle. Germline CDR1 and CDR2: LNHDA and SQIVND (reference sequence). The CDR3 reads CANTTGGNTEAFF. As DNA, the CDR3 is TGTGCCAATACCACGGGGGGGAACACTGAAGCTTTCTTT.

The table lists this clone with a few counts. The chain couples TRBV10-3 to TRBJ2-7, with unresolved D. V lost 3 bases, J lost 1 base, and 10 bases lay in between. This CDR3 is 14 amino acids long. The germline V gene encodes CDR1 ENHRY and CDR2 SYGVKD. CDR3 loop: CAISDADGSYEQYF. CDR3 bases: TGTGCCATCAGTGACGCCGACGGGTCCTACGAGCAGTACTTC.

As DNA, the CDR3 is TGTGCCAGTAGTATCAGCCTGACAGGGGCGCCCACTGAAGCTTTCTTT. Protein product: CASSISLTGAPTEAFF. The V and J genes are TRBV19 and TRBJ1-1, with TRBD1 matching over 8 bases. V lost 3 bases to trimming and J lost 4 bases; unmatched junction nucleotides: 10. The CDR3 is 16 amino acids. CDR1 is LNHDA and CDR2 is SQIVND in the germline V gene (reference sequence).

V is TRBV7-9 and J is TRBJ2-1, with 13 bases lining up with TRBD2. V lost 8 bases and J lost 8; bases outside the gene matches: 6. Germline CDR1 reads SEHNR; CDR2 reads FQNEAQ (reference sequence). The CDR3 is 14 residues long. Written as DNA, the CDR3 is TGTGCCAGCGGGGGACTAGCGGGAAGGGATGAGCAGTTCTTC. Translation: CASGGLAGRDEQFF.

This clone was counted between two and nine times. The rearrangement joins TRBV6-6 to TRBJ1-1; TRBD1 agrees at 8 bases. The CDR3 loop spans 13 amino acids. Germline values: CDR1 MNHNY, CDR2 SVGAGI (reference sequence). V lost 5 bases to trimming and J lost 5 bases; unmatched junction nucleotides: 4. The CDR3 region has the DNA TGTGCCAGCAGTCCAGGGGGCGCGACTGAAGCTTTCTTT. Translated: CASSPGGATEAFF.

The V call is TRBV6-5, the J call TRBJ2-7; the match to TRBD2 covers 11 bases. Germline assignment: CDR1 MNHEY and CDR2 SVGAGI. The V and J ends lost 5 bases and 0 bases, in that order; junction bases with no gene match: 3. CDR3 size: 15 residues. Here the CDR3 reads CASSPTSGSSYEQYF. The CDR3 nucleotides are TGTGCCAGCAGTCCAACTAGCGGGAGCTCCTACGAGCAGTACTTC.

The V and J genes are TRBV4-3 and TRBJ2-5; TRBD1 might be the D (6 bases). This CDR3 spans 15 amino acids. Germline assignment: CDR1 LGHNA and CDR2 YSLEER. V was trimmed by 8 bases and J by 4 bases, leaving 20 bases between them. The DNA for the CDR3 is TGCGCCAGCCGTAAGGAGCCCAGCAGGGGAGAGACCCAGTACTTC. The encoded protein is CASRKEPSRGETQYF.